Below, one T cell receptor (beta chain) is given with its context. Its antigen is unknown. The PCR was carried out with 60 Vbeta primers and 13 Jbeta primers. The table came from immunoSEQ multiplex PCR; TCRdb's copy has only in-frame clones and leaves some out. The table records about 150,000 clones, around 75% of them present only once. The data derive from a study of cytomegalovirus exposure and HLA in healthy donors. General study findings and limits: In an earlier analysis, in some 500 donors, most V segments appeared productive either ~90% or ~30% of the time.

The CDR3 has 16 residues. V shed 5 bases and J 3 bases; nucleotides not matched to a gene: 8. CDR1 and CDR2 (germline): MNHNY, SVGAGI (reference sequence). The rearrangement links TRBV6-6 to TRBJ2-2; 8 nucleotides match TRBD2. This sequence was found in a man between 18 and 35 years old in good health and CMV-seronegative. Sequenced input: PBMCs. CDR3 coding DNA: TGTGCCAGCAGTGGGCGTGGGACTAGTGACACCGGGGAGCTGTTTTTT. Translation gives CASSGRGTSDTGELFF.